This T cell receptor (beta chain) was captured by sequencing in a study of OX40 agonist ivuxolimab in advanced cancers. This clone was detected only a few times. The V segment lost 3 bases and the J segment 9 bases; nucleotides outside the gene matches: 8. CDR1 is MGHRA and CDR2 is YSYEKL in the germline V gene. This CDR3 is built from 15 residues. The assay was immunoSEQ multiplex PCR, and TCRdb's table has in-frame clones only and misses some. The sample lists some 61,000 clones, 70% to 80% occurring once. The source of this sequence is an adult with an advanced solid tumor such as melanoma, head and neck, liver or kidney cancer. The chain is built from TRBV4-1 and TRBJ1-6, with TRBD1 identical over 7 bases. The sample in question was CD4+ or CD8+ T cells sorted from blood, obtained in a trial of the OX40 agonist ivuxolimab. DNA of the CDR3: TGCGCCAGCAGCCACGAGGAAGGGGGCCGTTCACCCCTCCACTTT. Its protein product is CASSHEEGGRSPLHF.